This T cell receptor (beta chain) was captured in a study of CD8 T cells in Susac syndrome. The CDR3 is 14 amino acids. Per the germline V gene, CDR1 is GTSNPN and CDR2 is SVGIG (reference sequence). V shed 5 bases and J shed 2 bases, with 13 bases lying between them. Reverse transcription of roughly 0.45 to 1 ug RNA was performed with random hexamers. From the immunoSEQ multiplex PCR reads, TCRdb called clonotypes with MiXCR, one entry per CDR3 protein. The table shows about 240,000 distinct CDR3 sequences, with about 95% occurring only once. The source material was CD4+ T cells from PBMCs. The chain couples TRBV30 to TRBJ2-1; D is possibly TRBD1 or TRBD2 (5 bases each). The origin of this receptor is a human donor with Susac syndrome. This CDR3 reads CAWVRGATYNEQFF. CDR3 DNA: TGTGCCTGGGTCCGAGGGGCTACCTACAATGAGCAGTTCTTC. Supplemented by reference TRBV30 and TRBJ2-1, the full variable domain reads SQTIHQWPATLVQPVGSPLSLECTVEGTSNPNLYWYRQAAGRGLQLLFYSVGIGQISSEVPQNLSASRPQDRQFILSSKKLLLSDSGFYLCAWVRGATYNEQFFGPGTRLTVL.